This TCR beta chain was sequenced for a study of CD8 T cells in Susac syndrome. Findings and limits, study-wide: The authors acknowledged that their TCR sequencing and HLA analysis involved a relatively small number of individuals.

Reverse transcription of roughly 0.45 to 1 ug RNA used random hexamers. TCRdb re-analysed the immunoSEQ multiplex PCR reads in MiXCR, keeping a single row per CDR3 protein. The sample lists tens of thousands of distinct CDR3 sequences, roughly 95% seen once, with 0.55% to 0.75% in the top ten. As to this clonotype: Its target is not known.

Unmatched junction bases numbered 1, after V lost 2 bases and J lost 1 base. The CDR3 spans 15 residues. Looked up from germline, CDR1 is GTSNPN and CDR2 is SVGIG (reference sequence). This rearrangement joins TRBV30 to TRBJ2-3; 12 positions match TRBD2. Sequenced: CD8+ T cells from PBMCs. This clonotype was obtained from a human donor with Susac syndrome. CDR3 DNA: TGTGCCTGGAGTCGACTAGCGGGGGGCACAGATACGCAGTATTTT. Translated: CAWSRLAGGTDTQYF.